This T cell receptor (beta chain) was documented in a study of T cell repertoires in cytomegalovirus infection. Overall study results and limits: Dominating the ex vivo response were TCR beta clonotypes that were CMV-specific and HLA-C-restricted. Carriage of CMV together with the relevant HLA was identifiable through cumulative public TCR beta family frequency.

One entry per CDR3 protein, called by TCRdb with MiXCR from the reads. The sample has about 320,000 distinct CDR3 sequences, 9% to 9.5% seen once; the top ten hold approximately 4.5%. Trimming removed 6 bases at V and 1 base at J, with 19 bases between. The CDR3 length is 16 residues. Germline assignment: CDR1 LNHDA and CDR2 SQIVND (reference sequence). This clonotype was counted only a few times. Its antigen is currently unknown. Sequencing used PBMCs. This receptor was identified in a human donor in good health (CMV status not recorded). Some clones in this sample may be carry-over from other donors' samples. This rearrangement joins TRBV19 to TRBJ2-7, with D perhaps matching TRBD1 or TRBD2 (7 bases each). Here the CDR3 reads CASRGRDSTGSYEQYF. The CDR3 DNA follows: TGTGCCAGTAGAGGGAGGGACAGTACTGGATCCTACGAGCAGTACTTC.